The 17 T cell receptor beta chains presented below share a single source sample, sequenced in a study of T cell repertoires in cytomegalovirus infection. TCRdb called the reads again in MiXCR, with one record for every CDR3 protein. Among 630,000 or so distinct CDR3 sequences listed, approximately 24% were seen once. Sequencing was done on a sample of CD8+ T cells from PBMCs. Source of these receptors: a human donor in good health (CMV status not recorded). Some clones in this sample may be carry-over from other donors' samples.

This clonotype was recorded many times. The chain couples TRBV7-2 to TRBJ2-2; D is uncertain. This CDR3 contains 14 residues. CDR1 is SGHTA and CDR2 is FQGNSA in the germline V gene. The V end was cut by 6 bases, the J end by 6 bases, with 14 bases between. CDR3 nucleotides: TGTGCCAGCAGAGAAAGGGCTCGCGCCGGGGAGCTGTTTTTT. Translation gives CASRERARAGELFF.

This clonotype was seen once. Here the CDR3 DNA reads TGTGCCAGCAGTTATCAGATCGGTTCGAGCAATCAGCCCCAGCATTTT. Protein: CASSYQIGSSNQPQHF. This chain links TRBV6-2 or TRBV6-3 with TRBJ1-5; D gene ambiguous. Germline-derived CDR1 and CDR2 are MNHEY and SVGEGT. The CDR3 runs 16 residues. Trimming shortened V by 3 bases and J by 1 base, and 13 bases separated the two germline ends.

The V gene is TRBV29-1, the J gene TRBJ1-2; D uncertain. Germline V gives CDR1 SQVTM, CDR2 ANQGSEA. V was pared by 4 bases and J by 4 bases, with 7 bases between. There are 11 residues in the CDR3. CDR3 residues: CSVVGSYGYTF. The CDR3 nucleotides read TGCAGCGTTGTCGGGAGCTATGGCTACACCTTC.

The chain employs TRBV28 and TRBJ1-1, with D tentatively TRBD1 (5 bases). Germline loops: CDR1 MDHEN, CDR2 SYDVKM. V was clipped by 1 base and J by 1 base, with 10 bases between them. The CDR3 loop spans 15 amino acids. The CDR3 here is CASSLLAGPNTEAFF. The CDR3 nucleotides read TGTGCCAGCAGTTTATTAGCGGGGCCGAACACTGAAGCTTTCTTT.

J is TRBJ2-4 and V is TRBV3-1, with 8 bases that match TRBD1. V lost 0 bases and J lost 0; bases outside the gene matches: 7. The CDR3 has 18 residues. The germline V gene encodes CDR1 LGHDT and CDR2 YNNKEL (reference sequence). The CDR3 DNA sequence: TGTGCCAGCAGCCAAGATCGGGTCGGGACAGGAGCCAAAAACATTCAGTACTTC. Translated: CASSQDRVGTGAKNIQYF. Complete variable domain (other parts from reference TRBV3-1 and TRBJ2-4): DTAVSQTPKYLVTQMGNDKSIKCEQNLGHDTMYWYKQDSKKFLKIMFSYNNKELIINETVPNRFSPKSPDKAHLNLHINSLELGDSAVYFCASSQDRVGTGAKNIQYFGAGTRLSVL.

The chain employs TRBV6-6 and TRBJ1-5; D is perhaps TRBD1 (6 bases). Per the germline V gene, CDR1 is MNHNY and CDR2 is SVGAGI (reference sequence). CDR3 size: 15 residues. V lost 4 bases, J lost 2 bases, and 12 bases lay in between. This chain's CDR3 is CASSSLRQGNQPQHF. The CDR3 DNA reads TGTGCCAGCAGTTCACTACGACAGGGCAATCAGCCCCAGCATTTT.

This clonotype was counted only a few times. This chain joins TRBV5-1 and TRBJ2-3; perhaps TRBD2 as D (5 bases). Germline V gene data show CDR1 as SGHRS and CDR2 as YFSETQ. V was shortened by 2 bases and J by 0 bases, with 16 bases between the two germline ends. This CDR3 has 17 residues. The CDR3: CASSFRPRGTSTDTQYF. CDR3 sequence (DNA): TGCGCCAGCAGCTTTCGCCCTCGGGGAACTAGCACAGATACGCAGTATTTT.

The chain links TRBV7-8 to TRBJ2-3; possible D gene TRBD2, 6 bases. Looked up from germline, CDR1 is SGHVS and CDR2 is FQNEAQ. V lost 5 bases, J lost 4 bases, and 13 bases lay in between. The CDR3 covers 14 residues. In DNA form, the CDR3 reads TGTGCCAGCAGCATGGACTGGGGGGCAGATACGCAGTATTTT. Its protein is CASSMDWGADTQYF.

This clonotype was observed a handful of times. The J gene is TRBJ1-2, the V gene TRBV29-1; TRBD1 is a possible D gene (5 bases). Deletions cut 4 bases from V and 7 bases from J, with 19 bases between. This CDR3 comprises 14 residues. The V gene's germline CDR1 is SQVTM and CDR2 ANQGSEA. The CDR3 protein is CSVAVRARDGGYTF. The DNA for the CDR3 is TGCAGCGTTGCAGTGAGGGCCAGGGATGGTGGCTACACCTTC.

This clonotype was picked up many times. The chain has TRBV7-2 and TRBJ2-1; D may be TRBD2 (5 bases). The germline V gene encodes CDR1 SGHTA and CDR2 FQGNSA. The CDR3 is 13 residues long. The ends were cut back, 1 base at V and 10 bases at J, with 11 bases in the middle. The DNA for the CDR3 is TGTGCCAGCAGCTTAGATGTCGGCGGGGAGCAGTTCTTC. Residues: CASSLDVGGEQFF.

This clonotype was observed a few times. J is TRBJ1-2 and V is TRBV7-9; no reliable D call. Germline CDR1 SEHNR, CDR2 FQNEAQ (reference sequence). Trimming took 6 bases from V and 0 from J, leaving 14 bases between them. There are 15 residues in the CDR3. CDR3 region: CASSLDTSSNYGYTF. In DNA, the CDR3 is TGTGCCAGCAGTCTTGACACCTCCTCTAACTATGGCTACACCTTC.

The CDR3 coding sequence is TGTGCCATCGGTTGGCAGGGGCAAAGGGGCACTGAAGCTTTCTTT. Its translation: CAIGWQGQRGTEAFF. J is TRBJ1-1 and V is TRBV10-3, with a possible D match to TRBD1 (6 bases). V lost 8 bases and J lost 4, with 20 bases in between. Looked up from germline, CDR1 is ENHRY and CDR2 is SYGVKD. The CDR3 totals 15 residues.

The sample holds many counts of this clonotype. The chain links TRBV5-6 to TRBJ2-7; D unresolved. Trimming left V 2 bases short and J 6 bases short, with 9 bases between. CDR1 SGHDT and CDR2 YYEEEE come from the germline V gene. This CDR3 spans 12 amino acids. The CDR3 region is CASSFMGGEQYV. The CDR3 DNA reads as TGTGCCAGCAGCTTCATGGGTGGCGAGCAGTACGTC.

J is TRBJ2-2 and V is TRBV12-3 or TRBV12-4, with D uncertain. This CDR3 contains 13 residues. V shed 7 bases and J shed 6 bases, with 12 bases lying between them. The CDR3 DNA sequence: TGTGCCAGCACCCTTGGGCCCGCCGGGGAGCTGTTTTTT. Protein: CASTLGPAGELFF.

This clonotype was observed many times. The chain links TRBV6-2 or TRBV6-3 to TRBJ2-5, with D possibly called TRBD1 or TRBD2 (5 bases each). The CDR3 extends over 15 amino acids. Germline-derived CDR1 and CDR2 are MNHEY and SVGEGT. Trimming removed 5 bases at V and 4 bases at J, with 17 bases between. For the CDR3, the DNA is TGTGCCAGCAGTACTACAAGCAGGGACGTAGAGACCCAGTACTTC. It encodes CASSTTSRDVETQYF.

The CDR3 loop is CSVKFNEKLFF. DNA for the CDR3: TGCAGCGTCAAATTTAATGAAAAACTGTTTTTT. The rearrangement links TRBV29-1 to TRBJ1-4, with no clear D. The CDR3 consists of 11 residues. Trimming pared 6 bases from V and 4 bases from J, leaving 6 bases between. The germline V gene encodes CDR1 SQVTM and CDR2 ANQGSEA. Variable domain in full (rest from reference TRBV29-1 and TRBJ1-4): SAVISQKPSRDICQRGTSLTIQCQVDSQVTMMFWYRQQPGQSLTLIATANQGSEATYESGFVIDKFPISRPNLTFSTLTVSNMSPEDSSIYLCSVKFNEKLFFGSGTQLSVL.

Worth noting for this clonotype: A much larger clone lies one base from this, so it may be a read error. This chain uses TRBV7-2 with TRBJ1-5, with 7 positions matching TRBD1. Germline V gene lookup returns CDR1 SGHTA and CDR2 FQGNSA. This CDR3 is 15 amino acids long. The CDR3 is CVSSSPDRDNQPQHF. CDR3 DNA sequence: TGTGTCAGCAGCTCCCCAGACAGGGACAATCAGCCCCAGCATTTT.